This passage covers 9 T cell receptor beta chains from one sample sequenced in a study of long-term antiretroviral therapy in people with HIV. Assay version v3.0 of immunoSEQ was used, and it was run at survey level. Here immunoSEQ multiplex PCR was the method, and the copy in TCRdb shows in-frame clones only, minus some. Among 25,000 to 35,000 clones listed, roughly nine tenths were seen once. The sequencing here drew on unsorted PBMCs, taken 3.1 years after starting antiretroviral therapy. These receptors all come from a man younger than 30 with HIV.

V and J are TRBV7-2 and TRBJ2-7, with D possibly being TRBD2 (5 bases). Germline V gene sequence: CDR1 SGHTA, CDR2 FQGNSA. Trimming pared 2 bases from V and 7 bases from J, leaving 12 bases between. This CDR3 has 13 residues. CDR3 sequence reads: CASSLTRSGEQYF. The CDR3 nucleotides read TGTGCCAGCAGCTTAACTAGGTCTGGTGAGCAGTACTTC.

This chain links TRBV18 with TRBJ1-2; no clear D. The CDR3 has 13 amino acids. Looked up from germline, CDR1 is KGHSH and CDR2 is LQKENI. Deletions cut 3 bases from V and 2 bases from J, with 7 bases between. The CDR3 region has the DNA TGTGCCAGCTCACCTAAGCAGAACTATGGCTACACCTTC. Its protein is CASSPKQNYGYTF. The full variable domain, in which reference TRBV18 and TRBJ1-2 provide the parts outside the CDR3, is NAGVMQNPRHLVRRRGQEARLRCSPMKGHSHVYWYRQLPEEGLKFMVYLQKENIIDESGMPKERFSAEFPKEGPSILRIQQVVRGDSAAYFCASSPKQNYGYTFGSGTRLTVV.

This chain joins TRBV5-5 and TRBJ2-1; possibly TRBD1 for D (6 bases). V lost 3 bases to trimming and J lost 3 bases, with 7 bases between them. The germline CDR1 and CDR2 sequences are SGHKS and YYEKEE (reference sequence). The CDR3 is 13 residues long. The CDR3 loop reads CASSWTDYNEQFF. The DNA of the CDR3 is TGTGCCAGCAGCTGGACAGACTACAATGAGCAGTTCTTC.

The rearrangement uses TRBV6-5 and TRBJ2-7, with no clear D. V lost 0 bases, J lost 4 bases, and 10 bases lay in between. The CDR3 spans 14 residues. Looked up from germline, CDR1 is MNHEY and CDR2 is SVGAGI. In DNA form, the CDR3 reads TGTGCCAGCAGTTACTCGATAATGGGGTACGAGCAGTACTTC. It translates to CASSYSIMGYEQYF.

This chain connects TRBV6-6 to TRBJ2-7; the match to TRBD1 covers 8 bases. The CDR3 runs to 12 residues. Trimming took 10 bases from V and 2 from J; bases not matched to a gene: 4. Germline V CDR1 and CDR2: MNHNY, SVGAGI (reference sequence). CDR3: CATSTGAYEQYF. The CDR3 DNA reads TGTGCCACCTCGACAGGGGCCTACGAGCAGTACTTC.

The V and J genes are TRBV12-5 and TRBJ2-2; no firm D call. Germline V gene lookup returns CDR1 LGHNT and CDR2 FRNRAP. V lost 5 bases to trimming and J lost 8 bases, with 9 bases between them. This CDR3 has 12 amino acids. The CDR3 protein is CASGNPQGELFF. CDR3 coding DNA: TGTGCTAGTGGTAACCCCCAGGGGGAGCTGTTTTTT.

The CDR3: CASSQRGPFSYEQYF. The CDR3 DNA follows: TGCGCCAGCAGCCAAAGGGGACCGTTTAGCTACGAGCAGTACTTC. The chain uses TRBV4-1 and TRBJ2-7; D assignment may be TRBD1 or TRBD2 (5 bases each). Between the trimmed V and J ends, which lost 2 bases and 3 bases, there was a span of 14 bases. This CDR3 region has 15 residues. CDR1 and CDR2 (germline): MGHRA, YSYEKL.

The chain is built from TRBV27 and TRBJ2-1; 12 nucleotides align to TRBD2. The CDR3 covers 13 residues. The V segment lost 6 bases and the J segment 11 bases; nucleotides outside the gene matches: 5. Germline-derived CDR1 and CDR2 are MNHEY and SMNVEV (reference sequence). CDR3 in DNA: TGTGCCAGCAGCGGGACTAGCGGGTTTAAGCAGTTCTTC. Residues: CASSGTSGFKQFF.

The chain couples TRBV5-4 to TRBJ1-5; the match to TRBD1 covers 9 bases. This CDR3 is built from 16 residues. V trimming: 0 bases; J trimming: 1 base; junction bases outside the gene matches: 2. The germline V gene encodes CDR1 SGHNT and CDR2 YYREEE (reference sequence). CDR3 protein: CASSLGTGESNQPQHF. The CDR3 DNA follows: TGTGCCAGCAGCTTGGGGACAGGGGAAAGCAATCAGCCCCAGCATTTT. The full variable domain, its missing parts supplied by reference TRBV5-4 and TRBJ1-5, is ETGVTQSPTHLIKTRGQQVTLRCSSQSGHNTVSWYQQALGQGPQFIFQYYREEENGRGNFPPRFSGLQFPNYSSELNVNALELDDSALYLCASSLGTGESNQPQHFGDGTRLSIL.